These 32 T cell receptor beta chains came from one sample sequenced in a study of somatic mutations in cytotoxic T cells in rheumatoid arthritis. Profiled with immunoSEQ multiplex PCR; TCRdb holds only in-frame clones, not every one. The sample yields around 15,000 clones, around four fifths seen once. Specimen: CD8+ T cells sorted from blood. The receptors derive from an adult with rheumatoid arthritis.

The genes are TRBV5-6 and TRBJ1-6; possibly TRBD1 for D (6 bases). V was pared by 5 bases and J by 8 bases, with 17 bases between. The CDR3 loop spans 15 amino acids. Per the germline V gene, CDR1 is SGHDT and CDR2 is YYEEEE. CDR3: CASRPTRAGDSPLHF. The CDR3 DNA is TGTGCCAGCAGACCCACGCGGGCAGGGGATTCACCCCTCCACTTT.

The V gene is TRBV6-6, the J gene TRBJ2-5; TRBD2 matches 8 bases. The CDR3 extends over 15 amino acids. The germline gives CDR1 MNHNY, CDR2 SVGAGI (reference sequence). V shed 5 bases, J shed 2 bases, and the junction held 7 bases outside the gene matches. The CDR3 DNA reads as TGTGCCAGCAGTAGCCGCGGGGGGCTACAAGAGACCCAGTACTTC. Protein: CASSSRGGLQETQYF.

This clone was seen once. The genes are TRBV28 and TRBJ1-1; 10 nucleotides agree with TRBD1. This CDR3 spans 16 amino acids. V lost 3 bases, J lost 1 base, and 5 bases stayed unmatched. The germline gives CDR1 MDHEN, CDR2 SYDVKM. The CDR3 coding sequence is TGTGCCAGCAGTTTCCCCGGGACAGGGGAGAACACTGAAGCTTTCTTT. Translated, it gives CASSFPGTGENTEAFF.

This clone was observed once. The V call is TRBV9, the J call TRBJ2-2, with a tentative D call TRBD2 (6 bases). Between the trimmed V and J ends, which lost 0 bases and 5 bases, there was a span of 11 bases. In germline, CDR1 is SGDLS, CDR2 YYNGEE. This CDR3 comprises 15 residues. The CDR3 loop is CASSVGGGRTGELFF. The CDR3 region has the DNA TGTGCCAGCAGCGTAGGTGGAGGGAGGACCGGGGAGCTGTTTTTT.

V and J are TRBV7-2 and TRBJ2-7, with 8 bases lining up with TRBD1. V trimming: 4 bases; J trimming: 4 bases; junction bases outside the gene matches: 12. Germline V gene sequence: CDR1 SGHTA, CDR2 FQGNSA. The CDR3 is 16 residues long. The CDR3 DNA reads as TGTGCCAGCAGCTGGTACCGGGACAGGTACGATTACGAGCAGTACTTC. Translating gives CASSWYRDRYDYEQYF.

The CDR3: CASSLGGLRHEQYF. The CDR3 DNA sequence: TGTGCCAGCAGCTTAGGGGGACTTCGCCACGAGCAGTACTTC. The genes are TRBV7-9 and TRBJ2-7; tentative D call: TRBD2 (6 bases). Per germline, CDR1 SEHNR and CDR2 FQNEAQ (reference sequence). The CDR3 has 14 residues. V was trimmed by 1 base and J by 5 bases, leaving 12 bases between them.

The chain couples TRBV27 to TRBJ1-4; D gene ambiguous. V lost 3 bases, J lost 7 bases, and 6 bases lay in between. The CDR3 runs 12 residues. Per germline, CDR1 MNHEY and CDR2 SMNVEV (reference sequence). In DNA, the CDR3 is TGTGCCAGCAGTTTCGACGGTGAAAAACTGTTTTTT. This encodes CASSFDGEKLFF.

The chain couples TRBV7-9 to TRBJ2-7, with D possibly TRBD2 on 5 matching bases. There are 15 residues in the CDR3. Trimming stripped 5 bases from V and 4 bases from J, with 18 bases between. Per the germline V gene, CDR1 is SEHNR and CDR2 is FQNEAQ (reference sequence). CDR3 amino acids: CASSRSVGLAYEQYF. CDR3 DNA: TGTGCCAGCAGCCGCTCCGTCGGTCTAGCTTACGAGCAGTACTTC.

This clone was seen only once. This chain connects TRBV30 to TRBJ2-1, with D possibly called TRBD1 or TRBD2 (7 bases each). Germline V gene data show CDR1 as GTSNPN and CDR2 as SVGIG (reference sequence). Trimming cost V 5 bases and J 3 bases, with 23 bases left between them. This CDR3 is 17 amino acids long. CDR3 sequence (DNA): TGTGCCTGGGCTGGACAGGCTGGTAGCGGGCTCTACAATGAGCAGTTCTTC. Residues: CAWAGQAGSGLYNEQFF.

This clone was detected a few times. The chain recombines TRBV14 with TRBJ1-2; 8 bases are a match to TRBD1. J lost 7 bases, V lost 0 bases, and 13 bases had no gene match. Looked up from germline, CDR1 is SGHDN and CDR2 is FVKESK. The CDR3 loop spans 17 amino acids. The CDR3: CASSQDRDLRGRAGYTF. The CDR3, as DNA: TGTGCCAGCAGCCAAGACCGGGATCTCAGGGGGCGAGCTGGCTACACCTTC.

This clone was counted a few times. The V gene is TRBV4-2, the J gene TRBJ1-1; D not certain. Germline V CDR1 and CDR2: LGHNA, YNFKEQ. V gave up 7 bases and J gave up 4 bases, with 7 bases separating them. The CDR3 totals 11 residues. CDR3 nucleotide sequence: TGTGCCAGCAAAGAGGGCACTGAAGCTTTCTTT. Translated: CASKEGTEAFF.

The CDR3 nucleotides are TGTGCCAGCAGTTCGGGACTGATGGTCGGGGAGCTGTTTTTT. Its translation: CASSSGLMVGELFF. The gene calls are TRBV6-5 and TRBJ2-2; D might be TRBD2 (6 bases). This CDR3 is 14 amino acids long. V shed 4 bases and J shed 7 bases, with 13 bases lying between them. Germline V gives CDR1 MNHEY, CDR2 SVGAGI.

The genes are TRBV2 and TRBJ2-7; 11 bases agree with TRBD2. This CDR3 spans 14 amino acids. Trimming at V came to 3 bases and at J to 5 bases, leaving 3 bases not matched to a gene. Germline CDR1 is SNHLY and CDR2 is FYNNEI. The chain's CDR3 is CASSETTSGNEQYF. The CDR3, as DNA: TGTGCCAGCAGTGAGACGACTAGCGGGAACGAGCAGTACTTC.

This chain joins TRBV4-1 and TRBJ2-5, with TRBD1 matching over 7 bases. V gave up 1 base and J gave up 5 bases; unmatched junction bases: 10. Germline CDR1 is MGHRA and CDR2 is YSYEKL. CDR3 length equals 16 residues. The CDR3 sequence: CASSQVGRQGGETQYF. The CDR3 bases are TGCGCCAGCAGCCAAGTGGGGAGACAGGGCGGTGAGACCCAGTACTTC.

The chain is built from TRBV6-6 and TRBJ2-1; D is possibly TRBD2 (7 bases). The CDR3 spans 14 residues. Germline assignment: CDR1 MNHNY and CDR2 SVGAGI (reference sequence). The CDR3 loop reads CASEGGETYNEQFF. CDR3 bases: TGTGCTTCCGAGGGGGGGGAGACTTACAATGAGCAGTTCTTC.

The CDR3 protein is CASSWTGPLPNEQFF. The CDR3 nucleotides read TGTGCCAGCAGCTGGACAGGGCCCTTACCCAATGAGCAGTTCTTC. The chain combines TRBV7-2 with TRBJ2-1; 8 bases fit TRBD1. The CDR3 runs 15 residues. CDR1 is SGHTA, CDR2 FQGNSA, per germline. Trimming at V came to 4 bases and at J to 6 bases, leaving 8 bases not matched to a gene. The variable domain in full, with the rest retrieved from reference TRBV7-2 and TRBJ2-1, is GAGVSQSPSNKVTEKGKDVELRCDPISGHTALYWYRQSLGQGLEFLIYFQGNSAPDKSGLPSDRFSAERTGGSVSTLTIQRTQQEDSAVYLCASSWTGPLPNEQFFGPGTRLTVL.

The chain is built from TRBV7-9 and TRBJ2-1; D possibly uses TRBD1 or TRBD2 (5 bases each). The germline V gene has CDR1 SEHNR and CDR2 FQNEAQ (reference sequence). There are 16 residues in the CDR3. V lost 6 bases, J lost 3 bases, and 18 bases lay in between. For the CDR3, the DNA is TGTGCCAGCAGTTCGATTACCGGGACCAACTACAATGAGCAGTTCTTC. Its protein product is CASSSITGTNYNEQFF.

The CDR3 spells CASSYSWGQMTYEQYF. CDR3 in DNA: TGTGCCAGCAGTTACTCTTGGGGACAGATGACCTACGAGCAGTACTTC. The V gene is TRBV6-5, the J gene TRBJ2-7; 7 positions agree with TRBD1. The CDR3 covers 16 residues. V dropped 0 bases and J dropped 2; count of bases not matched to a gene: 7. Germline CDR1 MNHEY, CDR2 SVGAGI.

This rearrangement joins TRBV5-6 to TRBJ1-6; no reliable D call. There are 13 residues in the CDR3. CDR1 and CDR2 (germline): SGHDT, YYEEEE. Trimming removed 4 bases from V and 7 bases from J, with 9 bases in between. The CDR3 nucleotides read TGTGCCAGCAGCACCCACCCCAATTCACCCCTCCACTTT. Translated, it gives CASSTHPNSPLHF.

The chain combines TRBV19 with TRBJ2-2, with D tentatively TRBD1 (5 bases). The CDR3 has 12 residues. Germline CDR1 is LNHDA and CDR2 is SQIVND (reference sequence). V was shortened by 10 bases and J by 4 bases, with 10 bases between the two germline ends. The CDR3 here is CATTDLTGELFF. CDR3 bases: TGTGCCACGACAGACCTCACCGGGGAGCTGTTTTTT.

The chain uses TRBV11-2 and TRBJ1-1; 8 nucleotides match TRBD1. Trimming took 3 bases from V and 2 from J; bases not matched to a gene: 8. Per the germline V gene, CDR1 is SGHAT and CDR2 is FQNNGV. CDR3 length: 16 amino acids. CDR3 DNA: TGTGCCAGCAGCTTCTGGGACAGGCTTAGAAACACTGAAGCTTTCTTT. Its translation: CASSFWDRLRNTEAFF.

The chain couples TRBV10-3 to TRBJ1-2; 8 bases fit TRBD1. With V trimmed by 5 bases and J by 7 bases, 12 bases remained unmatched. Germline loops: CDR1 ENHRY, CDR2 SYGVKD. This CDR3 contains 15 residues. In DNA, the CDR3 is TGTGCCATCAGTACAATGACAGGGGACCAGGCTGGCTACACCTTC. This gives the protein CAISTMTGDQAGYTF.

This clone was seen a few times. The chain employs TRBV30 and TRBJ2-2; D is ambiguous. V dropped 0 bases and J dropped 5 bases, with 4 bases sitting between them. The germline V gene has CDR1 GTSNPN and CDR2 SVGIG (reference sequence). The CDR3 totals 12 residues. Here the CDR3 reads CAWSVPTGELFF. Here the CDR3 DNA reads TGTGCCTGGAGTGTACCTACCGGGGAGCTGTTTTTT.

The chain is built from TRBV10-3 and TRBJ1-2, with no clear D. Trimming left V 11 bases short and J 4 bases short, with 11 bases between. This CDR3 has 11 residues. Germline values: CDR1 ENHRY, CDR2 SYGVKD. CDR3: CAVQTFYGYTF. The CDR3 nucleotides read TGTGCCGTCCAAACTTTCTATGGCTACACCTTC.

The V and J genes are TRBV19 and TRBJ2-1; D unclear. The CDR3 spans 17 residues. Trimming cost V 0 bases and J 4 bases, with 16 bases left between them. Germline CDR1 reads LNHDA; CDR2 reads SQIVND (reference sequence). CDR3 nucleotides: TGTGCCAGTAGTATAGATCAAGGTACAGAACGATACAATGAGCAGTTCTTC. Its translation is CASSIDQGTERYNEQFF.

The chain joins TRBV19 to TRBJ2-1; D is perhaps TRBD2 (5 bases). Trimming took 4 bases from V and 9 from J, leaving 10 bases between them. CDR3 length equals 12 residues. Germline values: CDR1 LNHDA, CDR2 SQIVND (reference sequence). CDR3 nucleotide sequence: TGTGCCAGTAGTAGTGGACTTGGTGAGCAGTTCTTC. This sequence encodes CASSSGLGEQFF.

The chain recombines TRBV27 with TRBJ2-1, with D unresolved. The V end was cut by 3 bases, the J end by 2 bases, with 5 bases between. The CDR3 contains 13 residues. The germline gives CDR1 MNHEY, CDR2 SMNVEV (reference sequence). CDR3 sequence: CASSFRAYNEQFF. CDR3 coding DNA: TGTGCCAGCAGTTTTCGGGCCTACAATGAGCAGTTCTTC.

V is TRBV5-1 and J is TRBJ2-2, with D unclear. V dropped 0 bases and J dropped 8 bases, with 8 bases sitting between them. The CDR3 runs 13 residues. Germline assignment: CDR1 SGHRS and CDR2 YFSETQ. The CDR3 protein is CASSLGGSGELFF. The CDR3 DNA is TGCGCCAGCAGCTTGGGTGGTTCAGGGGAGCTGTTTTTT.

This clone was recorded once. The chain uses TRBV6-4 and TRBJ2-1, with TRBD2 matching over 10 bases. Germline trimming cut 3 bases from V and 7 bases from J; bases unmatched to any gene: 6. Germline V CDR1 and CDR2: MRHNA, SNTAGT. This CDR3 is built from 15 residues. CDR3 nucleotides: TGTGCCAGCAGTGAAAAAGCGGGGGGGCAAAATGAGCAGTTCTTC. Its protein is CASSEKAGGQNEQFF.

This chain links TRBV27 with TRBJ1-1, with a weak D call TRBD1 (5 bases). Germline V gene lookup returns CDR1 MNHEY and CDR2 SMNVEV (reference sequence). The V end lost 2 bases, the J end lost 8 bases, and 12 bases lay between the germline ends. The CDR3 loop spans 13 amino acids. DNA for the CDR3: TGTGCCAGCAGTTTAGGATTAGGGGCGGAAGCTTTCTTT. Translation gives CASSLGLGAEAFF.

The rearrangement links TRBV13 to TRBJ2-1, with 8 bases that match TRBD1. From germline, CDR1 is PRHDT and CDR2 FYEKMQ (reference sequence). The CDR3 length is 15 residues. With V trimmed by 4 bases and J by 6 bases, 8 bases remained unmatched. CDR3 region: CASSSDRGGSNEQFF. Written as DNA, the CDR3 is TGTGCCAGCAGCTCCGACAGGGGAGGTAGCAATGAGCAGTTCTTC. Full variable domain (missing parts from reference TRBV13 and TRBJ2-1): AAGVIQSPRHLIKEKRETATLKCYPIPRHDTVYWYQQGPGQDPQFLISFYEKMQSDKGSIPDRFSAQQFSDYHSELNMSSLELGDSALYFCASSSDRGGSNEQFFGPGTRLTVL.

This rearrangement joins TRBV5-1 to TRBJ2-7; D ambiguous. CDR1 SGHRS and CDR2 YFSETQ come from the germline V gene. The CDR3 is made up of 14 amino acids. Trimming shortened V by 4 bases and J by 3 bases, and 14 bases separated the two germline ends. The CDR3 spells CASSPPTQNYEQYF. DNA of the CDR3: TGCGCCAGCAGCCCGCCGACCCAGAACTACGAGCAGTACTTC.